The rows below give T cell receptor beta chains drawn from one sample of a study of healthy donors' naive CD4 and CD8 T cells. One entry per CDR3 protein, called by TCRdb with MiXCR from the reads. The sample has 200,000 or so distinct CDR3 sequences, around 74% seen once. The sequenced sample consisted of naive CD4+ and CD8+ T cells sorted from blood, pooled from several donors. These receptors were collected from a pool of human donors in good health; the sample pools cells from several healthy donors. Each CDR3 is given with its conserved first and last residue. Each record gives: clone size, V gene, D gene, J gene, CDR3 DNA, CDR3 protein. A D gene is named only where the DNA matches it firmly. The size field is filled for only some rows; it gives once, few, many or a size class.

>few|TRBV29-1|TRBD1|TRBJ2-3
TGCAGCGCCCGACAGGGGTTAGGCACAGATACGCAGTATTTT
CSARQGLGTDTQYF
>few|TRBV20-1|TRBD1|TRBJ1-1
TGCAGTGCCTCCGGGACAGGGGGTATCGGAGCTTTCTTT
CSASGTGGIGAFF
>.|TRBV29-1|TRBD2|TRBJ2-1
TGCAGCGTTGGGGGTTCAACTAGCGGGAGGACCAATGAGCAGTTCTTC
CSVGGSTSGRTNEQFF
>.|TRBV12-3/TRBV12-4|.|TRBJ2-6
TGTGCCAGCAGCCAGAGGACAGCTTCTGGGGCCAACGTCCTGACTTTC
CASSQRTASGANVLTF
>.|TRBV29-1|.|TRBJ2-7
TGCAGCGCCTCTTCTGGGACGGACTACGAGCAGTACTTC
CSASSGTDYEQYF
>.|TRBV19|TRBD1|TRBJ1-1
TGTGCCAGTAGTATACAGGGGGCGCTGAACACTGAAGCTTTCTTT
CASSIQGALNTEAFF
>.|TRBV29-1|TRBD1|TRBJ1-1
TGCAGCGCCCGGACAGGGGAGAACACTGAAGCTTTCTTT
CSARTGENTEAFF
>.|TRBV6-2/TRBV6-3|.|TRBJ2-1
TGTGCCAGCAGTGAAACCCGGCTAGCGCAGTTCTTC
CASSETRLAQFF
>once|TRBV18|.|TRBJ1-5
TGTGCCAGCTCACTACTCGGGTTTTCAGCTACCGATCAGCCCCAGCATTTT
CASSLLGFSATDQPQHF
>.|TRBV18|TRBD2|TRBJ2-1
TGTGCCAGCGAAAACCAGCGGGAGCCCTACAATGAGCAGTTCTTC
CASENQREPYNEQFF
>.|TRBV29-1|TRBD1|TRBJ2-5
TGCAGCGTCGTCAACACGGGACAGGGACAAGAGACCCAGTACTTC
CSVVNTGQGQETQYF
>few|TRBV29-1|TRBD1|TRBJ1-2
TGCAGCGGGACTGACAGGGATGGCTACACCTTC
CSGTDRDGYTF
>once|TRBV6-5|TRBD1|TRBJ1-1
TGTGCCAGCAGTTACACTCCGCAGGGGGCTCACACTGAAGCTTTCTTT
CASSYTPQGAHTEAFF
>.|TRBV29-1|.|TRBJ2-5
TGCAGCGTTGATATGATCGATCGACAGTACTTC
CSVDMIDRQYF
>.|TRBV6-6|.|TRBJ2-3
TGTGCCAGTCGAATAGCCCCCTCCGATACGCAGTATTTT
CASRIAPSDTQYF
>.|TRBV29-1|.|TRBJ2-5
TGCAGCGTTGAGGCGGGGGCCGGAGAGACCCAGTACTTC
CSVEAGAGETQYF
>.|TRBV11-2|.|TRBJ2-1
TGTGCCAGCAGCTTTTCCAGACAGTTCTCCTACAATGAGCAGTTCTTC
CASSFSRQFSYNEQFF
>.|TRBV12-3/TRBV12-4|.|TRBJ2-5
TGTGCCAGCAGCTCCGGACAGCAAGAGACCCAGTACTTC
CASSSGQQETQYF
>few|TRBV29-1|TRBD2|TRBJ2-5
TGCAGCGCGTCGGGACTAGCAGCGGAGACCCAGTACTTC
CSASGLAAETQYF
>.|TRBV6-5|TRBD2|TRBJ2-1
TGTGCCAGCAGTTACTCGAGCCCGGGACTAGCCGGGTTGGATGAGCAGTTCTTC
CASSYSSPGLAGLDEQFF
>.|TRBV6-5|.|TRBJ1-1
TGTGCCAGCCGCCCCGGGGGCTGGAACACTGAAGCTTTCTTT
CASRPGGWNTEAFF
>once|TRBV5-1|TRBD1|TRBJ1-1
TGCGCCAGCAGCCTGGACAGGGGTACCACTGAAGCTTTCTTT
CASSLDRGTTEAFF
>.|TRBV6-5|TRBD1|TRBJ1-2
TGTGCCAGCAGTCGACGTCCCGGGACAGGGGAGTACTATGGCTACACCTTC
CASSRRPGTGEYYGYTF
>.|TRBV11-2|TRBD2|TRBJ2-7
TGTGCCAGCAGCTCCACGGGAGGGTGGTCCTACGAGCAGTACTTC
CASSSTGGWSYEQYF
>.|TRBV27|.|TRBJ2-7
TGTGCCAGCAGTTTGGTTGGACAGAGCTCCTACGAGCAGTACTTC
CASSLVGQSSYEQYF
>.|TRBV27|TRBD1|TRBJ2-7
TGTGCCGGCAGACGGACAGGGATCGTTTACGAGCAGTACTTC
CAGRRTGIVYEQYF